This is a list of T cell receptor beta chains from one sample in a study of T-cell memory formation after mild COVID-19. TCRdb fed the 5' RACE reads into MiXCR, producing one record per CDR3 protein. The table shows about 360,000 distinct CDR3 sequences, with 13% to 15% occurring only once. The sequencing input was PBMCs or a T cell subset sorted from them (not recorded which). These receptors came from a man aged 18 to 29 who had mild COVID-19 (a few samples of this study predate the infection). Cell type and time point are not known. The CDR3 runs from the conserved cysteine through the conserved F or W. D genes are given only for firm matches. Size is stated for part of the rows, as once, few or many counts, or as a class when the clone is expanded.

d_call | j_call | v_call | clone_size | cdr3_nt | cdr3_aa
. | TRBJ1-1 | TRBV12-5 | . | TGTGCTAGTGGTCCCCAGACTGAAGCTTTCTTT | CASGPQTEAFF
. | TRBJ2-6 | TRBV12-3/TRBV12-4 | . | TGTGCCAGCAGTCCCCACGGGACCTACCTCTCTGGGGCCAACGTCCTGACTTTC | CASSPHGTYLSGANVLTF
. | TRBJ2-7 | TRBV2 | many | TGTGCCAGCAGTGACTCGGGGCCTCATCGCGAGCAGTACTTC | CASSDSGPHREQYF
. | TRBJ2-5 | TRBV14 | . | TGTGCCAGCAGCCATGGTTTGGGGGCATGGGAGACCCAGTACTTC | CASSHGLGAWETQYF
TRBD1 | TRBJ2-2 | TRBV18 | . | TGTGCCACCTGGACAGGTCTGAAAGTCGGGGAGCTGTTTTTT | CATWTGLKVGELFF
. | TRBJ2-2 | TRBV6-1 | . | TGTGCCAGCAGTGAATTCCCGAACACCGGGGAGCTGTTTTTT | CASSEFPNTGELFF
TRBD1 | TRBJ2-5 | TRBV5-1 | few | TGCGCCAGCAGCACCAGGACAGGGGGAAAGGGAGAGACCCAGTACTTC | CASSTRTGGKGETQYF
. | TRBJ1-1 | TRBV3-1 | many | TGTGCCAGCAGCCTCGCGGGTTTGGGGGCCGCTGAAGCTTTCTTT | CASSLAGLGAAEAFF
. | TRBJ2-5 | TRBV7-3 | . | TGTGCCAGCAGCCCAGGGGGGGGCCTGGAGACCCAGTACTTC | CASSPGGGLETQYF
. | TRBJ2-6 | TRBV11-2 | few | TGTGCCAGCAGCTTAGATCTTAACTCTGGGGCCAACGTCCTGACTTTC | CASSLDLNSGANVLTF
. | TRBJ1-1 | TRBV10-2 | . | TGCGCCAGCGGAACGGGGGACACTGAAGCTTTCTTT | CASGTGDTEAFF
. | TRBJ1-5 | TRBV28 | many | TGTGCCAGCAGACCCCCTGACAGAATCAATCAGCCCCAGCATTTT | CASRPPDRINQPQHF
. | TRBJ1-5 | TRBV6-6 | . | TGTGCCAGCACCGAAGGCTCAGGGAATCAGCCCCAGCATTTT | CASTEGSGNQPQHF
. | TRBJ2-4 | TRBV3-1 | few | TGTGCCAGCAGCCAAGCAGGGGTCAACATTCAGTACTTC | CASSQAGVNIQYF
TRBD1 | TRBJ1-3 | TRBV20-1 | few | TGCAGTGCTGGGCAGGGGGCCGGTTCCGGAAACACCATATATTTT | CSAGQGAGSGNTIYF
. | TRBJ1-6 | TRBV4-3 | . | TGCGCCAGCAGCCAAGGGGGACCTCCTCGGGGTTCACCCCTCCACTTT | CASSQGGPPRGSPLHF
. | TRBJ2-1 | TRBV4-1 | few | TGCGCCAGCAGCCAAGGACAGGATGACTACAATGAGCAGTTCTTC | CASSQGQDDYNEQFF
. | TRBJ1-1 | TRBV6-2/TRBV6-3 | . | TGTGCCAGCGGTTCAGTTGGGCCTTGGGTCACTGAAGCTTTCTTT | CASGSVGPWVTEAFF
. | TRBJ1-1 | TRBV12-3/TRBV12-4 | few | TGTGCCAGCAGTTTGTCTCAGGGAACTGAAGCTTTCTTT | CASSLSQGTEAFF